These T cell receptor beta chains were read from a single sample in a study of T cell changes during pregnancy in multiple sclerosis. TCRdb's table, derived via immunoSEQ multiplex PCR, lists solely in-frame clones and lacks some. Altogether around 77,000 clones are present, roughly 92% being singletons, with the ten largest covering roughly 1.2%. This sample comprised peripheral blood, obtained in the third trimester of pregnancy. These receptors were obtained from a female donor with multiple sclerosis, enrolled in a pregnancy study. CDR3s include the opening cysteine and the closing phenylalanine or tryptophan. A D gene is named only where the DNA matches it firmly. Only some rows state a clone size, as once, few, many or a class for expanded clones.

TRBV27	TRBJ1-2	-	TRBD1	TGTGCCAGCCATACAGGGACAGCTTATGGCTACACCTTC	CASHTGTAYGYTF
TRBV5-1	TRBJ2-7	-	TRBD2	TGCGCCAGCAGCACAACCTCTAGCGGGAGCTCCTACGAGCAGTACTTC	CASSTTSSGSSYEQYF
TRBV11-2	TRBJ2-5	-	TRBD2	TGTGCCAGCAGCTTTAGGAGGGAGGGAGGGGAGACCCAGTACTTC	CASSFRREGGETQYF
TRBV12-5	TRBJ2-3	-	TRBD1	TGTGCTAGTGCCGAATCGACAGGGTGGACAGATACGCAGTATTTT	CASAESTGWTDTQYF
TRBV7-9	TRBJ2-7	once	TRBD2	TGTGCCAGCGAAAAGGGACTAGCGGGAGCGTACGAGCAGTACTTC	CASEKGLAGAYEQYF
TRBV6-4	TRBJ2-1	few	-	TGTGCCAGCAGTGACTCGCCGGGAGCTGGCTACAATGAGCAGTTCTTC	CASSDSPGAGYNEQFF
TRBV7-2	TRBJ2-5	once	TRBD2	TGTGCCAGCAGCTCCAGGACTAGCGGGAAGGAGACCCAGTACTTC	CASSSRTSGKETQYF
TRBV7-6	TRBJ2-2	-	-	TGTGCCAGCAGCTTATCGTACAGGAACACCGGGGAGCTGTTTTTT	CASSLSYRNTGELFF
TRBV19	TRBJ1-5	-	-	TGTGCCAGTAGTATAGCGGATCAGCCCCAGCATTTT	CASSIADQPQHF
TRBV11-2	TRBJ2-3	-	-	TGTGCCAGCACCTATAGCGGTCACACAGATACGCAGTATTTT	CASTYSGHTDTQYF
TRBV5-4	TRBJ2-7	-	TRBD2	TGTGCCAGCAGCCCGGGGGGAGCGGGAGGGTCCTACGAGCAGTACTTC	CASSPGGAGGSYEQYF
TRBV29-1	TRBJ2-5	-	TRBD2	TGCAGCGGACTAGCGGGATCTCGAGAGACCCAGTACTTC	CSGLAGSRETQYF
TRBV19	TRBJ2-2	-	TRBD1	TGTGCCAGTAGTCTAATAAAGGGACAGGGTAACACCGGGGAGCTGTTTTTT	CASSLIKGQGNTGELFF
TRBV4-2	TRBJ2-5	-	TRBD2	TGTGCCAGCAGCCAAGCTAGCGGGCCGGAAGAGACCCAGTACTTC	CASSQASGPEETQYF
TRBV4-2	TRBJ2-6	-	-	TGTGCCAGCAGCGCAACAGGGTCAGGAACTTTCTCTGGGGCCAACGTCCTGACTTTC	CASSATGSGTFSGANVLTF
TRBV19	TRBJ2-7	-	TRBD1	TGTGCCAGTAGTGGACAGGGGCGACGAAGCCCCTACGAGCAGTACTTC	CASSGQGRRSPYEQYF
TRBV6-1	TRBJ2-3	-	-	TGTGCCAGCAGTGAACTCTCACAGGGGAGGTCGCAGTATTTT	CASSELSQGRSQYF
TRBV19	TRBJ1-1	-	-	TGTGCCAGTAGGTTCTATGAGGAGGGGAACACTGAAGCTTTCTTT	CASRFYEEGNTEAFF
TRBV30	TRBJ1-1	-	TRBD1	TGTGCGGCAGGGGGGTCAACTGAAGCTTTCTTT	CAAGGSTEAFF
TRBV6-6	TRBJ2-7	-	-	TGTGCCAGCAGTTTTGTAGCGGGTTACAGGGACGAGCAGTACTTC	CASSFVAGYRDEQYF
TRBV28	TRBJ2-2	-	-	TGTGCCAGCAGTGTAGGGGAGCTGTTTTTT	CASSVGELFF
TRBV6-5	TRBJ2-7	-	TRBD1	TGTGCCAGCAGTTACTCGACAGGGGGCGAGCAGTACTTC	CASSYSTGGEQYF